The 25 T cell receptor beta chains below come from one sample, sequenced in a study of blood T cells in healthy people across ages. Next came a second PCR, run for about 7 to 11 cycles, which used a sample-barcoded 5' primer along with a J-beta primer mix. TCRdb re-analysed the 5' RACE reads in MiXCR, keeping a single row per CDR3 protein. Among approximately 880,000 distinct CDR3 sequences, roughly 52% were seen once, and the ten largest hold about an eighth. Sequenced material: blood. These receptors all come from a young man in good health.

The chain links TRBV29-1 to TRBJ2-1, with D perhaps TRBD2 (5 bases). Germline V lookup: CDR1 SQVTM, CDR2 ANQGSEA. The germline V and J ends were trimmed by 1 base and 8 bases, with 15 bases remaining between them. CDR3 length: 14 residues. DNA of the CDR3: TGCAGCGTTGAAGCGGGGATCCCGTCTTATGAGCAGTTCTTC. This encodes CSVEAGIPSYEQFF.

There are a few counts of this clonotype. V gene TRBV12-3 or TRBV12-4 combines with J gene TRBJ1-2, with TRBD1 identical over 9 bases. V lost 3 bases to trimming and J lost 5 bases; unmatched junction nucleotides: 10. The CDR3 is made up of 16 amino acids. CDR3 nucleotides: TGTGCCAGCAGTTTTTGGTTGACAGGGGGACTTTATGGCTACACCTTC. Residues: CASSFWLTGGLYGYTF.

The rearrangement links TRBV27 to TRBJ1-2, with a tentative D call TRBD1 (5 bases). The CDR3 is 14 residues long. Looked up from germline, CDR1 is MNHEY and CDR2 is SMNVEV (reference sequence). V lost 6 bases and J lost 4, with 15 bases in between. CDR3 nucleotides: TGTGCCAGCAGGAGAGAGGACATGAGCTATGGCTACACCTTC. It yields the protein CASRREDMSYGYTF.

Here the CDR3 reads CSAFGLAGGRFSETQYF. The CDR3 nucleotides read TGCAGTGCTTTCGGACTAGCGGGGGGGCGGTTTTCAGAGACCCAGTACTTC. The gene calls are TRBV20-1 and TRBJ2-4; TRBD2 aligns across 15 bases. The assigned J gene may be wrong: the sequence end matches TRBJ2-5 better. The CDR3 is made up of 17 amino acids. Germline CDR1 DFQATT, CDR2 SNEGSKA (reference sequence).

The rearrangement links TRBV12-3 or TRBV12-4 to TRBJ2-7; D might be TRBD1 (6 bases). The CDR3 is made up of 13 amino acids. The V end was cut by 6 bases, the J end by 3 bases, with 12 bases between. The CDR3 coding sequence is TGTGCCAGCAGCCAGGGGTCACACTACGAGCAGTACTTC. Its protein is CASSQGSHYEQYF.

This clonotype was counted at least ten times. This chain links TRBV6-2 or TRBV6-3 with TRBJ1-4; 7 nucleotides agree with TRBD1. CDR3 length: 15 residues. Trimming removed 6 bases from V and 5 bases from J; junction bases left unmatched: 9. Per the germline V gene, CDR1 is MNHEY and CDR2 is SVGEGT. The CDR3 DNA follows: TGTGCCAGCAGGGATACGGGACAGCCAAATGAAAAACTGTTTTTT. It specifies CASRDTGQPNEKLFF.

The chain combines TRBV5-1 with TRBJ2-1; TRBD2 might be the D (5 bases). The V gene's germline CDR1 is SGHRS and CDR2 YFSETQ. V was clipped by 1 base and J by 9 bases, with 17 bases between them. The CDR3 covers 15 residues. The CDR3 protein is CASSLSGVSRGEQFF. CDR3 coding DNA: TGCGCCAGCAGCTTGAGTGGCGTCTCTCGGGGTGAGCAGTTCTTC.

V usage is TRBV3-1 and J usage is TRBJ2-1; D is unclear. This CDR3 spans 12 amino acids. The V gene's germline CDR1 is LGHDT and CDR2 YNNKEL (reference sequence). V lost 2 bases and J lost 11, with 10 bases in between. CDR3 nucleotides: TGTGCCAGCAGCCAAATCATCCAGAAGCAGTTCTTC. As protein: CASSQIIQKQFF.

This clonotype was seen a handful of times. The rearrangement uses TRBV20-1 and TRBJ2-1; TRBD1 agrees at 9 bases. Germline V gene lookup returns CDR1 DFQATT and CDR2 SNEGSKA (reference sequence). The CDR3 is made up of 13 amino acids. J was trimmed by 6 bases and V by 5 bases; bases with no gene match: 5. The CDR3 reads CSAFDRGINEQFF. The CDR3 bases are TGCAGTGCTTTCGACAGGGGGATCAATGAGCAGTTCTTC.

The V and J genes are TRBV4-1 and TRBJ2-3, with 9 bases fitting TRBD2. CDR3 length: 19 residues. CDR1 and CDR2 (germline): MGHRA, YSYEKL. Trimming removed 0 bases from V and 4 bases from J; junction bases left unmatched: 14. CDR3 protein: CASSQDPPAGGQRADTQYF. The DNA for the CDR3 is TGCGCCAGCAGCCAAGATCCCCCAGCGGGGGGACAAAGGGCAGATACGCAGTATTTT.

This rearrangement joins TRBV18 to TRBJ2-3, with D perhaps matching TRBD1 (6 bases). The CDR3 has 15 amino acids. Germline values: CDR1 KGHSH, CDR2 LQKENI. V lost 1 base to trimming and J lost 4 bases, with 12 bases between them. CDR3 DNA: TGTGCCAGCTCACCACGGGACAAATCGGCAGATACGCAGTATTTT. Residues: CASSPRDKSADTQYF.

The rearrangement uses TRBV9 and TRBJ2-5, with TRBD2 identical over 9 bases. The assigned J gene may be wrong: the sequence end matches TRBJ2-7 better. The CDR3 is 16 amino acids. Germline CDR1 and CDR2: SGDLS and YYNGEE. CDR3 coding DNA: TGTGCCAGCAGCCCTAGGGCGGGAGGGCCGATACACGAGCAGTACTTC. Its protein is CASSPRAGGPIHEQYF.

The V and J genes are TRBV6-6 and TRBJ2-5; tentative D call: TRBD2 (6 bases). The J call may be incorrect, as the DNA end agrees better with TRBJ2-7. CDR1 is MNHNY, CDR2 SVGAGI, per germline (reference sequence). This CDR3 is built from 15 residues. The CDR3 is CASSTGEGFGYEQYF. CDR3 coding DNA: TGTGCCAGCAGTACGGGAGAAGGCTTCGGCTACGAGCAGTACTTC.

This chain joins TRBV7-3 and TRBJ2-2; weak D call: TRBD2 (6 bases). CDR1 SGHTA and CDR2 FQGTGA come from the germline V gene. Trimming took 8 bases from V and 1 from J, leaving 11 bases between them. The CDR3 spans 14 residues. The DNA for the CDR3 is TGTGCCAGCGGGGGTAGCGGGAACACCGGGGAGCTGTTTTTT. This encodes CASGGSGNTGELFF.

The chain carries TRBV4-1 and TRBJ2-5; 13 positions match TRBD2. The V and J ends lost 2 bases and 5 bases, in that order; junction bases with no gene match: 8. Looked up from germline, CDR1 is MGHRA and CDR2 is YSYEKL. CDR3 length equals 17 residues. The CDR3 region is CASSQPLPGLAGETQYF. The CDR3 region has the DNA TGCGCCAGCAGCCAACCCTTACCGGGACTAGCGGGGGAGACCCAGTACTTC.

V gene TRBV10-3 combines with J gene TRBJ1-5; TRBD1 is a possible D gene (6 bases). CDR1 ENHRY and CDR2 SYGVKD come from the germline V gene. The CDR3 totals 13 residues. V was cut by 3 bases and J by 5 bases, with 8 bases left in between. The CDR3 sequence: CAISDEGDQPQHF. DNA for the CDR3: TGTGCCATCAGTGACGAGGGGGATCAGCCCCAGCATTTT.

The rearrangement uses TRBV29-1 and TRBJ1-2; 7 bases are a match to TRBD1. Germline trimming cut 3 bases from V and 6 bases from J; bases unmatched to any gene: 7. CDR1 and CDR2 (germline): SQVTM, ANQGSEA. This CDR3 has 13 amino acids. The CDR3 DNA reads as TGCAGCGTTGAGAGCCAGGGGGTCAATGGCTACACCTTC. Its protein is CSVESQGVNGYTF. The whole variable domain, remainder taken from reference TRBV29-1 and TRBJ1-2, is SAVISQKPSRDICQRGTSLTIQCQVDSQVTMMFWYRQQPGQSLTLIATANQGSEATYESGFVIDKFPISRPNLTFSTLTVSNMSPEDSSIYLCSVESQGVNGYTFGSGTRLTVV.

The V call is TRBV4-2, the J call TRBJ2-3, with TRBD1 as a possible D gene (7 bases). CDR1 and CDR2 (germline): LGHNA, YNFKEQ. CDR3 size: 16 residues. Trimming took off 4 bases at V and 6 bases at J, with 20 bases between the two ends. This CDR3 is CASSRLDRVRDDTQYF. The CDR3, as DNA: TGTGCCAGCAGCCGGCTTGACAGGGTGCGGGATGATACGCAGTATTTT.

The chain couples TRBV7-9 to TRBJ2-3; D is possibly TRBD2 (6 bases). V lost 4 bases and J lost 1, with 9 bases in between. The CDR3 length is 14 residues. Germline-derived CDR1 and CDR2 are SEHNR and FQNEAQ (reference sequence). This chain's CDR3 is CASSSGLRTDTQYF. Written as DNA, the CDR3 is TGTGCCAGCAGCTCGGGACTTCGCACAGATACGCAGTATTTT.

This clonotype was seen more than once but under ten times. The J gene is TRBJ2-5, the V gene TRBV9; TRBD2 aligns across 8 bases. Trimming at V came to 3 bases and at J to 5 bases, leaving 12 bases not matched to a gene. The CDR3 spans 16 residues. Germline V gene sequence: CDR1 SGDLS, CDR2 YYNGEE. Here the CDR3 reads CASSAFSGVSTETQYF. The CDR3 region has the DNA TGTGCCAGCAGCGCTTTTAGCGGGGTATCGACGGAGACCCAGTACTTC.

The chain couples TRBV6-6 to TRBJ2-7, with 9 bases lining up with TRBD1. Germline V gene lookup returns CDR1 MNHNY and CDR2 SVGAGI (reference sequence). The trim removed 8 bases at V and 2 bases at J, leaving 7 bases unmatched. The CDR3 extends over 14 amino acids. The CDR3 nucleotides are TGTGCCAGCTGGGGACAGGGACAGGCCTACGAGCAGTACTTC. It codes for CASWGQGQAYEQYF.

CDR3 sequence (DNA): TGCGCCAGCAGCTTAGGGGCTACGAACCCTCGAAGATCTAATGAAAAACTGTTTTTT. The encoded protein is CASSLGATNPRRSNEKLFF. This rearrangement joins TRBV5-1 to TRBJ1-4; maybe TRBD1 (5 bases). The CDR3 has 19 residues. In germline, CDR1 is SGHRS, CDR2 YFSETQ. The V gene lost 2 bases and the J gene lost 3 bases, with 23 bases spanning the gap.

Here the CDR3 DNA reads TGTGCCGCCGGTAGGAGAGAGACCCAGTACTTC. Protein: CAAGRRETQYF. V and J are TRBV7-9 and TRBJ2-5; D is unclear. CDR1 SEHNR and CDR2 FQNEAQ come from the germline V gene (reference sequence). Trimming shortened V by 11 bases and J by 4 bases, and 11 bases separated the two germline ends. The length of the CDR3 is 11 residues.

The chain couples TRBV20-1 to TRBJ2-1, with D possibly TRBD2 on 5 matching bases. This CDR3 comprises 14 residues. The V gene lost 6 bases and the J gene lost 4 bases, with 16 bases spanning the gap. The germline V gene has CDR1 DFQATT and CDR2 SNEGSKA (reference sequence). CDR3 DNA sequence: TGCAGTGCACAGTTGGGAGCCTCATACAATGAGCAGTTCTTC. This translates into CSAQLGASYNEQFF.

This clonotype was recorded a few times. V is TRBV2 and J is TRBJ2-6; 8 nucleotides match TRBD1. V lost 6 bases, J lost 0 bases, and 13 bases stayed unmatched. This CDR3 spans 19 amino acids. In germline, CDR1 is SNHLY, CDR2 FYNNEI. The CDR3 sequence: CASRLDRALLTSGANVLTF. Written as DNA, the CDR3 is TGTGCCAGCAGATTGGACAGGGCTTTATTGACCTCTGGGGCCAACGTCCTGACTTTC.